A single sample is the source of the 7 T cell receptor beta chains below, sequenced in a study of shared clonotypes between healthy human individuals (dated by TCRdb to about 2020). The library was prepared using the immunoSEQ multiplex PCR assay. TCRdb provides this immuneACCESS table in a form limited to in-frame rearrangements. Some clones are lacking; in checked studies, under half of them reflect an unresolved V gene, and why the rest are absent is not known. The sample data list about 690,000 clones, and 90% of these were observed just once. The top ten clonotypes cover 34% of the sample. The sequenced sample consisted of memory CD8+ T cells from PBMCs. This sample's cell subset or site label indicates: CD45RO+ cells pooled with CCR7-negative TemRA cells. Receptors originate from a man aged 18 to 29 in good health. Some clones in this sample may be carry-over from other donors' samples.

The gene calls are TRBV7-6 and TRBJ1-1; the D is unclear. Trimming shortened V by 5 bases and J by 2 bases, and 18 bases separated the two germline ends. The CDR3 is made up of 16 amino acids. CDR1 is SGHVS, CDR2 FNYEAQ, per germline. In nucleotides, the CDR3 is TGTGCCAGCAGCCCCCCCCCGGTGGTGTCCAACACTGAAGCTTTCTTT. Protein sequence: CASSPPPVVSNTEAFF.

Here the CDR3 reads CASSDFGGPYEQYF. The CDR3 nucleotides read TGTGCCAGCAGTGATTTCGGTGGCCCCTACGAGCAGTACTTC. V usage is TRBV6-1 and J usage is TRBJ2-7; no firm D call. Trimming removed 3 bases from V and 2 bases from J, with 11 bases in between. Per the germline V gene, CDR1 is MNHNS and CDR2 is SASEGT. The CDR3 extends over 14 amino acids.

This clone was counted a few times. The CDR3: CASSPPQGGIHEQFF. The CDR3 DNA is TGTGCCAGCAGCCCCCCCCAGGGGGGGATCCATGAGCAGTTCTTC. This rearrangement joins TRBV7-8 to TRBJ2-1; either TRBD1 or TRBD2 may fit D (7 bases each). The V gene lost 5 bases and the J gene lost 8 bases, with 19 bases spanning the gap. This CDR3 region has 15 residues. Germline V gives CDR1 SGHVS, CDR2 FQNEAQ.

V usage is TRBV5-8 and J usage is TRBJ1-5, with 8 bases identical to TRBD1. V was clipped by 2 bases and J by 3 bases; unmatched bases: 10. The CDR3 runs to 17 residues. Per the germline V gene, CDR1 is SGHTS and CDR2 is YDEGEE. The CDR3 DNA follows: TGTGCCAGCAGCTTTCCCAGGGGGCGGGGGGTCAATCAGCCCCAGCATTTT. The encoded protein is CASSFPRGRGVNQPQHF.

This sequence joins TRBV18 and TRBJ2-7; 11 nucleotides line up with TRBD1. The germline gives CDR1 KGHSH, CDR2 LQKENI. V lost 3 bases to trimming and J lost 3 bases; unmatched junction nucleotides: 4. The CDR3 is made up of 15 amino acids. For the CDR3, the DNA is TGTGCCAGCTCACCCACGGACAGGGGGCTCTACGAGCAGTACTTC. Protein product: CASSPTDRGLYEQYF.

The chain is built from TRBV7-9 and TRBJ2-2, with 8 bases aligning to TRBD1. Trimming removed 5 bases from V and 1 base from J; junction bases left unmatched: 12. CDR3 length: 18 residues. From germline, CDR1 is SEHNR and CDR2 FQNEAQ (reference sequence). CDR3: CASSPTAGGWENTGELFF. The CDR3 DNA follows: TGTGCCAGCAGCCCCACCGCAGGGGGCTGGGAGAACACCGGGGAGCTGTTTTTT.

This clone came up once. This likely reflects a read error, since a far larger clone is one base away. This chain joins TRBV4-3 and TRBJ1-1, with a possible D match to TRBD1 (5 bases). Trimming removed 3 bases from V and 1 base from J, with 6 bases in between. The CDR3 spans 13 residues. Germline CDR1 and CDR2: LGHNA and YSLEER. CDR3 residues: CASSQGRNTEAFF. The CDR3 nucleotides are TGCGCCAGCAGCCAGGGACGGAACACTGAAGCTTTCTTT.